This record covers a single TCR beta chain. The data originate from a study of blood T cell repertoires in COVID-19. Study background: Acute and convalescent COVID-19 specimens originated in the United States, Italy and Spain. PBMCs, B-cell-depleted T cells, or T cells were the source of the cDNA or gDNA that made up the material.

In Seattle, patients joined the study during active infection and were tracked longitudinally. Under the authors' procedure: Nucleated cell counts were estimated from reference gene primer amplification. The method was immunoSEQ multiplex PCR; TCRdb's version includes in-frame clones alone and lacks a portion of them. D and trimming come from the DNA, and the V and J calls and clone size come from that table. Here the sample spans about 200,000 clones, around 83% being singletons. The CDR3 is made up of 14 amino acids. Trimming cost V 5 bases and J 2 bases, with 11 bases left between them. The germline gives CDR1 SGHTA, CDR2 FQGTGA.

This TCR came from a woman in her seventies with COVID-19, enrolled during active disease. The source material was peripheral blood. The V call is TRBV7-3, the J call TRBJ2-3, with D possibly TRBD1 on 6 matching bases. The CDR3 DNA sequence: TGTGCCAGCAGCCTGGGGACACCCACAGATACGCAGTATTTT. This codes for CASSLGTPTDTQYF.